The clone carrying this TCR beta chain was counted a few times. As yet, its antigen is unknown. The gene names given are mouse names. The read terminates 4 residues ahead of where the CDR3 ends, so the germline J gene completes it. The sample has other DNA sequences that encode this CDR3 too. Isolated RNA was reverse transcribed into cDNA used as the sequencing template. Sequenced by immunoSEQ multiplex PCR; TCRdb stores in-frame clones only, minus some. The sample was found to contain under 350,000 clones, and every one recurs. The CDR3 has 15 amino acids. V lost 4 bases to trimming and J lost 3 bases; unmatched junction nucleotides: 3. Per germline, CDR1 SGHDT and CDR2 FRDEAV. The data were taken from a study of CD8+ T cells in alopecia areata. Notes on the study in general: Especially in alopecia totalis/universalis, lesional scalp showed greater clonality than normal scalp did.

It was with CD4, CD8alpha, NKG2D, NKG2ACE and other markers that pooled cutaneous lymph node cells were sorted. The TCR originated in a C3H/HeJ mouse with alopecia areata. Mice of this strain are of MHC haplotype H2-k. Sequencing was performed on CD4+ T cells sorted from a lymph node. V gene TRBV14 combines with J gene TRBJ2-1; 11 bases agree with TRBD2. This CDR3 reads CASSPGTGGYAEQFF. CDR3 bases read: TGTGCCAGCAGTCCCGGGACTGGGGGCTATGCT.